The entry below describes one T cell receptor (beta chain). This clonotype was observed a handful of times. Its antigen is not yet known. No base-level quality is on record; no much larger clone is a single base apart. TCR beta repertoires were profiled from peripheral blood of roughly twelve young patients with multiple sclerosis to demonstrate the VDJtools post-analysis software. Multiple sclerosis patients were children and adolescents aged roughly 6 to 17 years. The library was built by means of PCR. The sequencer was an Illumina HiSeq 2500. To reduce PCR and sequencing biases, unique molecular identifiers were built into the TCR beta cDNA libraries. Per 1 to 10 million input T cells, approximately 500,000 cDNA molecules were obtained, such that each molecule approximated one T cell. The patient libraries were prepared and sequenced with the same protocol used for the earlier healthy control dataset. Samples belonging to the same batch were prepared together, multiplexed and sequenced on a shared HiSeq lane. In the source study's methods: MIGEC handled the raw barcoded reads, throwing out single-read molecular identifier groups before consensus assembly and CDR3 extraction. VDJtools was used for post-analysis of the clonotype tables, with diversity normalized by down-sampling every dataset to the smallest sample size. In repertoire overlap clustering, CDR3 amino acid sequences, but not nucleotide sequences, were matched to correct batch-related cross-sample contamination. The public reads were quality trimmed at Q25 with fastp and then assembled into clones with MiXCR by TCRdb, keeping productive beta chains. Rows with one shared CDR3 protein collapse into an entry with the most common genes and DNA. It is TCRdb's table, rather than the study itself, that gives the V and J calls and clone size. The sample table records a few hundred thousand distinct CDR3 sequences; about a third of these occur just once. Roughly 12% of the sample is in the top ten clones.

The sample belongs to a study of post-analysis software for immune sequencing data (dated by TCRdb to about 2015). The study in broad terms: Relapsing-remitting, secondary progressive and progressive-relapsing multiple sclerosis were recorded as disease courses, and subtype annotation was lacking for some patients. The multiple sclerosis patient repertoires were compared with about a dozen previously published healthy control repertoires from donors aged roughly 6 to 25 years. A subset of samples was prepared in parallel using single-end sample barcoding, then pooled and co-amplified after Illumina adapter ligation.

What the research found in general, with its limitations: The control group was slightly older than the multiple sclerosis patient group. Roughly 5 TRBV segments, including TRBV5-6, TRBV5-1 and TRBV20-1, were significantly more frequent in patients than controls. Normalized Chao1 diversity was significantly lower in multiple sclerosis patients than controls, suggesting substantial peripheral T-cell clonal expansion. Direct clustering with F measure revealed strong co-clustering of samples prepared in the same batch, which led to a batch-effect correction.

The germline V end is reduced by 5 bases and the J end by 5 bases; junction bases left unmatched: 5. Reading the germline V gene (reference sequence) gives CDR1 MNHEY and CDR2 SMNVEV. The CDR3 sequence holds 13 residues, the cysteine and phenylalanine included. Solely the CDR3 DNA is kept, with 39 bases framed from the first base. Sequenced sample: blood. The V and J genes are TRBV27 and TRBJ2-7; 8 central nucleotides agree with TRBD1. This clonotype was sampled from a girl aged 5 to 17 with multiple sclerosis. For the CDR3, the sequence is CASSPLTGDEQYF. The DNA reads TGTGCCAGCAGTCCCTTGACAGGGGACGAGCAGTACTTC.